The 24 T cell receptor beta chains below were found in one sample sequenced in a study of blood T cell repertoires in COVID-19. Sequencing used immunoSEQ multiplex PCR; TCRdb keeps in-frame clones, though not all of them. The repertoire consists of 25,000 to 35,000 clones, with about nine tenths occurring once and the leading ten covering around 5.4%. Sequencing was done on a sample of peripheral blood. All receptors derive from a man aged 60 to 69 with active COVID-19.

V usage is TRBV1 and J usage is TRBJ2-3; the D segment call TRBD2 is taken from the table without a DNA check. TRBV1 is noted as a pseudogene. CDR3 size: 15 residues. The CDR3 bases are TGCACCAGCACCCCCCCTAGCGGGGGTACATGTACGCAGTATTTT. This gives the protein CTSTPPSGGTCTQYF.

CDR3 sequence reads: CASSLASGEQYF. CDR3 in DNA: TGTGCCAGCAGCTTGGCAAGCGGCGAGCAGTACTTC. The chain is built from TRBV5-6 and TRBJ2-7; D possibly corresponds to TRBD2 (5 bases). V was pared by 0 bases and J by 6 bases, with 7 bases between. This CDR3 comprises 12 residues. Germline assignment: CDR1 SGHDT and CDR2 YYEEEE.

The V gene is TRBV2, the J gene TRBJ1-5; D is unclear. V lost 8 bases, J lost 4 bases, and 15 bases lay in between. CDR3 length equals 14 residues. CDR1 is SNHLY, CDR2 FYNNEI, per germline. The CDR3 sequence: CASGRWSLNQPQHF. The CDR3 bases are TGTGCCAGCGGGAGATGGTCCCTTAATCAGCCCCAGCATTTT.

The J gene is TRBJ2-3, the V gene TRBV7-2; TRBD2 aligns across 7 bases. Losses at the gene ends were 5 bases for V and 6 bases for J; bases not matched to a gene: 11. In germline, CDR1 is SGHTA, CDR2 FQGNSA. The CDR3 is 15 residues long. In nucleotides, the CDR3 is TGTGCCAGCAGCCCGTGGACTAGTATAACGGATACGCAGTATTTT. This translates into CASSPWTSITDTQYF. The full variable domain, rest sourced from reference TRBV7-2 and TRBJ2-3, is GAGVSQSPSNKVTEKGKDVELRCDPISGHTALYWYRQSLGQGLEFLIYFQGNSAPDKSGLPSDRFSAERTGGSVSTLTIQRTQQEDSAVYLCASSPWTSITDTQYFGPGTRLTVL.

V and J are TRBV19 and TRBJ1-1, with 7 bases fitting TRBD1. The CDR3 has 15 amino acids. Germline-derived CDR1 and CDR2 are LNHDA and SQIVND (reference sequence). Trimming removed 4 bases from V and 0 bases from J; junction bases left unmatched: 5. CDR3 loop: CASSTRGVLNTEAFF. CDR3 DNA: TGTGCCAGTAGTACCAGGGGGGTCCTGAACACTGAAGCTTTCTTT.

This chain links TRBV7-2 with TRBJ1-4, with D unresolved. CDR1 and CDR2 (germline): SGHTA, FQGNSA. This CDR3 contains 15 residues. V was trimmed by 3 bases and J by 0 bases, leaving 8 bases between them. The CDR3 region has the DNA TGTGCCAGCAGCTTGCCAGCGACAACTAATGAAAAACTGTTTTTT. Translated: CASSLPATTNEKLFF.

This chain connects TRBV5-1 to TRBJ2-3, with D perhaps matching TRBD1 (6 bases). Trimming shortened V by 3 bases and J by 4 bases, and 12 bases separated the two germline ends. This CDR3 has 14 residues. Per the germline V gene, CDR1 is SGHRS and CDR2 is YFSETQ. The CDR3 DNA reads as TGCGCCAGCAGCTACAGGGTTGGTTCAGATACGCAGTATTTT. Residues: CASSYRVGSDTQYF. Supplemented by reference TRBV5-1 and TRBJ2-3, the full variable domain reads KAGVTQTPRYLIKTRGQQVTLSCSPISGHRSVSWYQQTPGQGLQFLFEYFSETQRNKGNFPGRFSGRQFSNSRSEMNVSTLELGDSALYLCASSYRVGSDTQYFGPGTRLTVL.

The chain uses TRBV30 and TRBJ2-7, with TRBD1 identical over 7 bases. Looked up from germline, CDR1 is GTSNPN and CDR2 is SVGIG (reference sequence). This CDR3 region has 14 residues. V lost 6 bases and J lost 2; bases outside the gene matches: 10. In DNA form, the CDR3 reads TGTGCCTGTCAACGGGGACAGCGTACCTACGAGCAGTACTTC. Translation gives CACQRGQRTYEQYF.

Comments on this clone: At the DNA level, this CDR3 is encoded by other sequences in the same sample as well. The CDR3 DNA reads as TGCGCCAGCAGCCGGCTAGCGGGTACCCAAGAGACCCAGTACTTC. Translating it yields CASSRLAGTQETQYF. The V call is TRBV4-1, the J call TRBJ2-5, with TRBD2 identical over 8 bases. V dropped 4 bases and J dropped 1; count of bases not matched to a gene: 5. This CDR3 has 15 residues. Germline V gene lookup returns CDR1 MGHRA and CDR2 YSYEKL.

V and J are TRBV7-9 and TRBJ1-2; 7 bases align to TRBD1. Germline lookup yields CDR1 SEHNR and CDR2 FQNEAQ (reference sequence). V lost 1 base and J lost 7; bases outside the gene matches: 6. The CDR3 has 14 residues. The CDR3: CASSLVGGAGGYTF. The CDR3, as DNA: TGTGCCAGCAGCTTAGTAGGGGGCGCCGGTGGCTACACCTTC.

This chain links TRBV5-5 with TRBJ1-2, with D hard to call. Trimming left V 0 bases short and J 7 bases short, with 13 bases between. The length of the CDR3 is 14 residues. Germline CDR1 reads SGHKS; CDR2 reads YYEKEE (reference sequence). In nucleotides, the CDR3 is TGTGCCAGCAGCTTGGGACTAGAAATGAGTGGCTACACCTTC. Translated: CASSLGLEMSGYTF.

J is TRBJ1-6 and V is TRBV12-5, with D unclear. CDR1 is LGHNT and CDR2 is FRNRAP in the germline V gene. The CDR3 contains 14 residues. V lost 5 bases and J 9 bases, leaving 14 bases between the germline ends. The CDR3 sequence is CASGPMGESSPLHF. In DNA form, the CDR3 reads TGTGCTAGTGGTCCCATGGGCGAGAGTTCACCCCTCCACTTT.

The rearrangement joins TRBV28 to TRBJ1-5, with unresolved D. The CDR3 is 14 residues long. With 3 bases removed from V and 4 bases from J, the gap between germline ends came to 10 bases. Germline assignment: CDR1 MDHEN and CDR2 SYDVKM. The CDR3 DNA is TGTGCCAGCAGTTTCCCGGGGAGGAATCAGCCCCAGCATTTT. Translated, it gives CASSFPGRNQPQHF.

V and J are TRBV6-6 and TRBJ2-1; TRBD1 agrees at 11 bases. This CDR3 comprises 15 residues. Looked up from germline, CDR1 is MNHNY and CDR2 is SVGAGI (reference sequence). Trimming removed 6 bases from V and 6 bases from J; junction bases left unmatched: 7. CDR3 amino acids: CASRPRDRGINEQFF. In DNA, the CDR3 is TGTGCCAGCAGACCCCGGGACAGGGGGATCAATGAGCAGTTCTTC.

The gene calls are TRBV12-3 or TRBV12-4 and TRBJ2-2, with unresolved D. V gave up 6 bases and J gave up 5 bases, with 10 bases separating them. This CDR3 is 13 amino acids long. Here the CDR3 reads CASRPQWTGELFF. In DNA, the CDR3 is TGTGCCAGCAGACCCCAGTGGACCGGGGAGCTGTTTTTT.

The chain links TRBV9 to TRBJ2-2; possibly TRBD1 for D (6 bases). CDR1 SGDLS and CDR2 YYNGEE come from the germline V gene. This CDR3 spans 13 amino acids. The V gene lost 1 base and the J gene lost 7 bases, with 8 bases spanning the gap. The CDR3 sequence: CASSVTGFGELFF. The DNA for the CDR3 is TGTGCCAGCAGCGTAACAGGGTTCGGGGAGCTGTTTTTT.

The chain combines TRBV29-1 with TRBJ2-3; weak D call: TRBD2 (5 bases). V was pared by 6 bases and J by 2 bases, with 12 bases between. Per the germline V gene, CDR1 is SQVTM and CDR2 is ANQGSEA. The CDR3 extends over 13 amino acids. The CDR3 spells CSVVDWNTDTQYF. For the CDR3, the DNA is TGCAGCGTAGTGGACTGGAACACAGATACGCAGTATTTT.

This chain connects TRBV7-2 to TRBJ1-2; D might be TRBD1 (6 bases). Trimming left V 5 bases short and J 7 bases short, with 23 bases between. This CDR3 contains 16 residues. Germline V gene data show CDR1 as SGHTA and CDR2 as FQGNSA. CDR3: CASSPTGGGGLVGYTF. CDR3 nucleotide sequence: TGTGCCAGCAGCCCTACCGGGGGCGGGGGGCTGGTTGGCTACACCTTC.

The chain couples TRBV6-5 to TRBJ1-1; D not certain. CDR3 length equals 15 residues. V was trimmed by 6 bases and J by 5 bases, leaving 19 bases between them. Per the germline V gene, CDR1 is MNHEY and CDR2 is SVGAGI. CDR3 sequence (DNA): TGTGCCAGCAGATCCGGATTATCACGAGGGACTGAAGCTTTCTTT. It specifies CASRSGLSRGTEAFF.

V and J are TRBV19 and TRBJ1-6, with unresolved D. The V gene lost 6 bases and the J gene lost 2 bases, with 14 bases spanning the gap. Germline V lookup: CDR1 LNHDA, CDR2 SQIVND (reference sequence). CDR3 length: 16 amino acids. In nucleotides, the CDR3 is TGTGCCAGTAGGAACAGCGGAGGGACCTATAATTCACCCCTCCACTTT. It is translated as CASRNSGGTYNSPLHF.

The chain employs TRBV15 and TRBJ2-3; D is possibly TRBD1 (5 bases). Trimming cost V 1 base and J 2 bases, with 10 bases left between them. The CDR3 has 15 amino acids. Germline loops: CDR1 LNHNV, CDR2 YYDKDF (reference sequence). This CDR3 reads CATSRGQGLTDTQYF. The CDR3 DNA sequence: TGTGCCACCAGCAGAGGCCAGGGCCTCACAGATACGCAGTATTTT. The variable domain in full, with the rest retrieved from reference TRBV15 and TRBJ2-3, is DAMVIQNPRYQVTQFGKPVTLSCSQTLNHNVMYWYQQKSSQAPKLLFHYYDKDFNNEADTPDNFQSRRPNTSFCFLDIRSPGLGDTAMYLCATSRGQGLTDTQYFGPGTRLTVL.

The CDR3 loop is CATVGTGTMNTEAFF. CDR3 bases: TGTGCCACCGTAGGGACAGGAACTATGAACACTGAAGCTTTCTTT. This sequence joins TRBV6-5 and TRBJ1-1; the match to TRBD1 covers 8 bases. This CDR3 spans 15 amino acids. Trimming took 10 bases from V and 0 from J; bases not matched to a gene: 10. In germline, CDR1 is MNHEY, CDR2 SVGAGI.

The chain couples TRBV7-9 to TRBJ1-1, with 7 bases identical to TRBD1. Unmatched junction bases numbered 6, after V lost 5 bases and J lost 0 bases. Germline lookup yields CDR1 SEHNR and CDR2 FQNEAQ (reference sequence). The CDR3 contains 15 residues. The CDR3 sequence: CASSPRTGVNTEAFF. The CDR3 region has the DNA TGTGCCAGCAGCCCGCGGACAGGAGTGAACACTGAAGCTTTCTTT. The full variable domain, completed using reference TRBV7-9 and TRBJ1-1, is DTGVSQNPRHKITKRGQNVTFRCDPISEHNRLYWYRQTLGQGPEFLTYFQNEAQLEKSRLLSDRFSAERPKGSFSTLEIQRTEQGDSAMYLCASSPRTGVNTEAFFGQGTRLTVV.

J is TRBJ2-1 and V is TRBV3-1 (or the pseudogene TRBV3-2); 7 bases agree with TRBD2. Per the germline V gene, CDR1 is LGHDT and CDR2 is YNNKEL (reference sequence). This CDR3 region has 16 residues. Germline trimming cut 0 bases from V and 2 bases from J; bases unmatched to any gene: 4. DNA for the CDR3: TGTGCCAGCAGCCAAGATGGGAGCGGGACCTACAATGAGCAGTTCTTC. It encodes CASSQDGSGTYNEQFF.